This passage covers 32 T cell receptor beta chains from one sample sequenced in a study of control samples from healthy donors and cancer patients. TCRdb's copy holds only in-frame clones and misses some; the assay was immunoSEQ multiplex PCR. The sample holds 90,000 to 110,000 clones, 83% seen once. The source material was blood. The source is a woman aged 50 to 65 in good health.

The chain is built from TRBV19 and TRBJ2-7; either TRBD1 or TRBD2 may supply D (6 bases each). The V gene's germline CDR1 is LNHDA and CDR2 SQIVND (reference sequence). The CDR3 sequence is 12 residues long. V was cut by 10 bases and J by 3 bases, with 13 bases left in between. The CDR3 nucleotides read TGTGCCACCAGGAGGGACAACTACGAGCAGTACTTC. It is translated as CATRRDNYEQYF. The variable domain in full, completed from reference TRBV19 and TRBJ2-7, reads DGGITQSPKYLFRKEGQNVTLSCEQNLNHDAMYWYRQDPGQGLRLIYYSQIVNDFQKGDIAEGYSVSREKKESFPLTVTSAQKNPTAFYLCATRRDNYEQYFGPGTRLTVT.

The DNA for the CDR3 is TGCAGCGTTGAAGAATTGGGCGGCACTGAAGCTTTCTTT. Translated, it gives CSVEELGGTEAFF. This chain joins TRBV29-1 and TRBJ1-1; no definite D call. The V gene's germline CDR1 is SQVTM and CDR2 ANQGSEA. The V and J ends lost 0 bases and 4 bases respectively, with 9 bases between them. CDR3 length equals 13 residues. The entire variable domain, with the rest obtained from reference TRBV29-1 and TRBJ1-1, is as follows: SAVISQKPSRDICQRGTSLTIQCQVDSQVTMMFWYRQQPGQSLTLIATANQGSEATYESGFVIDKFPISRPNLTFSTLTVSNMSPEDSSIYLCSVEELGGTEAFFGQGTRLTVV.

The chain carries TRBV11-3 and TRBJ2-2; 10 bases agree with TRBD2. Germline CDR1 is SGHNT and CDR2 is YENEEA. CDR3 length equals 16 residues. V lost 5 bases, J lost 6 bases, and 9 bases stayed unmatched. CDR3 in DNA: TGTGCCAGCAGCCAGGAGGCTAGCGGGAGCCCCGGGGAGCTGTTTTTT. Protein sequence: CASSQEASGSPGELFF. Full variable domain (remainder filled in from reference TRBV11-3 and TRBJ2-2): EAGVVQSPRYKIIEKKQPVAFWCNPISGHNTLYWYLQNLGQGPELLIRYENEEAVDDSQLPKDRFSAERLKGVDSTLKIQPAELGDSAVYLCASSQEASGSPGELFFGEGSRLTVL.

The J gene is TRBJ2-7, the V gene TRBV30; perhaps TRBD1 as D (5 bases). Trimming took off 3 bases at V and 3 bases at J, with 9 bases between the two ends. Germline CDR1 GTSNPN, CDR2 SVGIG (reference sequence). This CDR3 spans 12 amino acids. The CDR3 spells CAWRDINYEQYF. CDR3 DNA: TGTGCCTGGAGGGACATTAACTACGAGCAGTACTTC. The whole variable domain, remainder taken from reference TRBV30 and TRBJ2-7, is SQTIHQWPATLVQPVGSPLSLECTVEGTSNPNLYWYRQAAGRGLQLLFYSVGIGQISSEVPQNLSASRPQDRQFILSSKKLLLSDSGFYLCAWRDINYEQYFGPGTRLTVT.

The V and J genes are TRBV10-3 and TRBJ1-2, with a possible D match to TRBD1 (5 bases). The germline V and J ends were trimmed by 3 bases and 8 bases, with 16 bases remaining between them. The CDR3 is 14 residues long. The germline gives CDR1 ENHRY, CDR2 SYGVKD. In DNA form, the CDR3 reads TGTGCCATCAGTGATCTTGGGGGTTTTGTGGGCTACACCTTC. Protein sequence: CAISDLGGFVGYTF.

J is TRBJ2-3 and V is TRBV29-1; 7 positions match TRBD1. CDR1 SQVTM and CDR2 ANQGSEA come from the germline V gene. CDR3 length equals 13 residues. J gave up 6 bases and V 6 bases, and 9 bases lay outside the gene matches. The CDR3 DNA follows: TGCAGCGTCGGTGACAGGGTTGGGGATACGCAGTATTTT. Its translation is CSVGDRVGDTQYF.

The chain uses TRBV19 and TRBJ1-1; D is unclear. Trimming took off 4 bases at V and 0 bases at J, with 6 bases between the two ends. This CDR3 comprises 13 residues. From germline, CDR1 is LNHDA and CDR2 SQIVND (reference sequence). The CDR3 here is CASSNLMNTEAFF. CDR3 bases: TGTGCCAGTAGTAACCTCATGAACACTGAAGCTTTCTTT.

This clone has a single count. The chain is built from TRBV3-1 (or the pseudogene TRBV3-2) and TRBJ2-7; no reliable D call. The CDR3 covers 14 residues. The V gene's germline CDR1 is LGHDT and CDR2 YNNKEL (reference sequence). V shed 1 base and J shed 6 bases, with 13 bases lying between them. For the CDR3, the DNA is TGTGCCAGCAGCCAAGGGTTAGATCCGGGCGAGCAGTACTTC. It is translated as CASSQGLDPGEQYF.

The rearrangement uses TRBV18 and TRBJ2-5; 9 bases agree with TRBD1. Losses at the gene ends were 2 bases for V and 5 bases for J; bases not matched to a gene: 3. The CDR3 covers 14 residues. CDR1 is KGHSH, CDR2 LQKENI, per germline. DNA of the CDR3: TGTGCCAGCTCACCAACAGGGGGCTGGGAGACCCAGTACTTC. This encodes CASSPTGGWETQYF.

CDR3 residues: CSVAPLAGGVYEQYF. The CDR3 DNA reads as TGCAGCGTCGCCCCCTTAGCGGGAGGGGTGTACGAGCAGTACTTC. This chain links TRBV29-1 with TRBJ2-7, with 11 bases that match TRBD2. Trimming removed 6 bases from V and 4 bases from J; junction bases left unmatched: 11. Germline CDR1 is SQVTM and CDR2 is ANQGSEA. CDR3 length: 15 amino acids.

This clone was recorded only once. The chain couples TRBV3-1 (or the pseudogene TRBV3-2) to TRBJ1-5; D not resolved. V shed 5 bases and J shed 0 bases, with 14 bases lying between them. The CDR3 loop spans 16 amino acids. The germline gives CDR1 LGHDT, CDR2 YNNKEL (reference sequence). The CDR3 protein is CASSERGSYSNQPQHF. CDR3 bases: TGTGCCAGCAGCGAAAGAGGCAGCTATAGCAATCAGCCCCAGCATTTT.

The V gene is TRBV24-1, the J gene TRBJ2-5, with 7 bases lining up with TRBD1. There are 14 residues in the CDR3. V lost 3 bases to trimming and J lost 4 bases; unmatched junction nucleotides: 4. The germline gives CDR1 KGHDR, CDR2 SFDVKD. The chain's CDR3 is CATSDGRGRETQYF. CDR3 coding DNA: TGTGCCACCAGTGATGGAAGGGGGCGAGAGACCCAGTACTTC.

This clone showed up just once. The V gene is TRBV5-5, the J gene TRBJ1-5; D is possibly TRBD1 (6 bases). The CDR3 runs 14 residues. The ends were cut back, 0 bases at V and 4 bases at J, with 8 bases in the middle. Looked up from germline, CDR1 is SGHKS and CDR2 is YYEKEE (reference sequence). CDR3 bases: TGTGCCAGCAGCTTGGAAGGGGGGAATCAGCCCCAGCATTTT. Protein product: CASSLEGGNQPQHF.

As concerns this clone: Relative to the germline gene, one junction end is altered; a read error may explain this. The V gene is TRBV4-2, the J gene TRBJ2-3; D is unresolved. CDR1 is LGHNA, CDR2 YNFKEQ, per germline. The CDR3 is 17 residues long. The CDR3 sequence: CASSQEGKSGSTDTQYF. The CDR3 bases are TGTGCCAGCAGCCAAGAAGGGAAGTCCGGTAGCACCGATACGCAGTATTTT.

This clone was recorded once. This chain links TRBV6-6 with TRBJ1-3; D gene unclear. In germline, CDR1 is MNHNY, CDR2 SVGAGI (reference sequence). Deletions cut 0 bases from V and 0 bases from J, with 6 bases between. The CDR3 spans 15 residues. The CDR3 coding sequence is TGTGCCAGCAGTTACTCCTCTAGCTCTGGAAACACCATATATTTT. Its translation is CASSYSSSSGNTIYF.

CDR3 bases: TGTGCCAGCAGTACATACCTCTTAGCCCGAAGCTCCTACAATGAGCAGTTCTTC. Protein: CASSTYLLARSSYNEQFF. The chain uses TRBV27 and TRBJ2-1; D is unresolved. The CDR3 spans 18 residues. Germline V gene lookup returns CDR1 MNHEY and CDR2 SMNVEV (reference sequence). V was clipped by 5 bases and J by 0 bases, with 20 bases between them.

The chain recombines TRBV15 with TRBJ2-1, with a weak D call TRBD2 (6 bases). Germline CDR1 reads LNHNV; CDR2 reads YYDKDF (reference sequence). The ends were cut back, 5 bases at V and 6 bases at J, with 17 bases in the middle. CDR3 length: 15 residues. The CDR3 coding sequence is TGTGCCACCAGCCGCTATAGCGGTAACTCCAATGAGCAGTTCTTC. Translating it yields CATSRYSGNSNEQFF.

CDR3 DNA: TGTGCCAGCAAACGGACAGGGGATTACGAGCAGTACTTC. Protein sequence: CASKRTGDYEQYF. The chain combines TRBV25-1 with TRBJ2-7, with TRBD1 matching over 9 bases. CDR1 and CDR2 (germline): MGHDK, SYGVNS. J gave up 4 bases and V 7 bases, and 5 bases lay outside the gene matches. The CDR3 has 13 residues.

The chain couples TRBV9 to TRBJ1-4; TRBD1 might be the D (5 bases). The CDR3 length is 16 residues. The germline CDR1 and CDR2 sequences are SGDLS and YYNGEE. The V and J ends lost 0 bases and 6 bases respectively, with 15 bases between them. The CDR3 DNA sequence: TGTGCCAGCAGCGTAGGAGCCGGGACGGTGGATGAAAAACTGTTTTTT. This sequence encodes CASSVGAGTVDEKLFF.

The gene calls are TRBV5-1 and TRBJ1-3; D ambiguous. Looked up from germline, CDR1 is SGHRS and CDR2 is YFSETQ. With 0 bases removed from V and 0 bases from J, the gap between germline ends came to 10 bases. The CDR3 runs 16 residues. The DNA of the CDR3 is TGCGCCAGCAGCTTGGCCGGTAGGGACTCTGGAAACACCATATATTTT. It specifies CASSLAGRDSGNTIYF. The full variable domain, in which reference TRBV5-1 and TRBJ1-3 provide the parts outside the CDR3, is KAGVTQTPRYLIKTRGQQVTLSCSPISGHRSVSWYQQTPGQGLQFLFEYFSETQRNKGNFPGRFSGRQFSNSRSEMNVSTLELGDSALYLCASSLAGRDSGNTIYFGEGSWLTVV.

The chain links TRBV10-3 to TRBJ1-5; D remains unclear. From germline, CDR1 is ENHRY and CDR2 SYGVKD. The length of the CDR3 is 17 residues. The ends were cut back, 7 bases at V and 4 bases at J, with 23 bases in the middle. The CDR3 region is CAIKGRAPHHFNQPQHF. The CDR3 bases are TGTGCCATCAAGGGCCGGGCACCACATCATTTTAATCAGCCCCAGCATTTT.

This clone was seen just once. The V and J genes are TRBV18 and TRBJ1-1; D is ambiguous. This CDR3 region has 13 residues. Trimming stripped 1 base from V and 1 base from J, with 4 bases between. CDR1 is KGHSH and CDR2 is LQKENI in the germline V gene. In DNA, the CDR3 is TGTGCCAGCTCACCACAACCGAACACTGAAGCTTTCTTT. Amino acids: CASSPQPNTEAFF.

This clone was counted only a few times. Other DNA sequences in this specimen translate into the identical CDR3. The rearrangement joins TRBV11-3 to TRBJ2-1; 11 bases are shared with TRBD2. This CDR3 is 16 amino acids long. V shed 1 base and J 5 bases; nucleotides not matched to a gene: 4. Germline CDR1 is SGHNT and CDR2 is YENEEA. The CDR3 nucleotides read TGTGCCAGCAGCTTAGTTGGGACTAGCGGTAACAATGAGCAGTTCTTC. As protein: CASSLVGTSGNNEQFF.

The CDR3 region is CASSNKQVTEAFF. The CDR3, as DNA: TGTGCCAGCAGTAATAAGCAAGTCACTGAAGCTTTCTTT. The V and J genes are TRBV12-3 or TRBV12-4 and TRBJ1-1; unclear D gene. Between the trimmed V and J ends, which lost 5 bases and 4 bases, there was a span of 11 bases. This CDR3 is 13 amino acids long.

This chain joins TRBV14 and TRBJ2-1; D remains ambiguous. Looked up from germline, CDR1 is SGHDN and CDR2 is FVKESK. Trimming took 0 bases from V and 8 from J, leaving 11 bases between them. This CDR3 has 14 amino acids. The CDR3 sequence is CASSQDFTGDEQFF. The DNA for the CDR3 is TGTGCCAGCAGCCAAGATTTTACTGGAGATGAGCAGTTCTTC.

This chain connects TRBV27 to TRBJ1-1; D unclear. The CDR3 contains 16 residues. Trimming cost V 3 bases and J 0 bases, with 14 bases left between them. In germline, CDR1 is MNHEY, CDR2 SMNVEV (reference sequence). The CDR3 sequence: CASSFSVGILNTEAFF. Written as DNA, the CDR3 is TGTGCCAGCAGTTTTAGTGTTGGGATATTGAACACTGAAGCTTTCTTT.

CDR3 sequence (DNA): TGCGCCAGCAGCCAAGATTTCCGGGGCCGATCCTATAATTCACCCCTCCACTTT. Translating gives CASSQDFRGRSYNSPLHF. The V and J genes are TRBV4-3 and TRBJ1-6; D is possibly TRBD1 (5 bases). The germline gives CDR1 LGHNA, CDR2 YSLEER. The CDR3 runs to 18 residues. V lost 0 bases, J lost 1 base, and 13 bases lay in between.

CDR3 DNA sequence: TGTGCCAGCAGCTTGGAAGGCCTTAGCAATCAGCCCCAGCATTTT. It yields the protein CASSLEGLSNQPQHF. The rearrangement uses TRBV5-5 and TRBJ1-5; D gene unclear. V was shortened by 0 bases and J by 0 bases, with 7 bases between the two germline ends. Germline-derived CDR1 and CDR2 are SGHKS and YYEKEE (reference sequence). The CDR3 has 15 amino acids.

V usage is TRBV19 and J usage is TRBJ1-6; 9 positions match TRBD1. J was trimmed by 10 bases and V by 5 bases; bases with no gene match: 6. CDR3 size: 14 residues. Germline V gene data show CDR1 as LNHDA and CDR2 as SQIVND (reference sequence). CDR3 in amino acids: CASSSRTGDSPLHF. The CDR3 region has the DNA TGTGCCAGTAGTTCCCGGACAGGGGACTCACCCCTCCACTTT.

This rearrangement joins TRBV3-1 (or the pseudogene TRBV3-2) to TRBJ1-1; D call uncertain. The length of the CDR3 is 14 residues. Looked up from germline, CDR1 is LGHDT and CDR2 is YNNKEL (reference sequence). Deletions cut 3 bases from V and 1 base from J, with 9 bases between. The CDR3 bases are TGTGCCAGCAGCCACCCGTATGGGAACACTGAAGCTTTCTTT. Its protein is CASSHPYGNTEAFF.

The CDR3 coding sequence is TGTGCCAGCAGCCACATATTCCGGGACAGGGTGGTGGGAAACACCATATATTTT. Translating gives CASSHIFRDRVVGNTIYF. V gene TRBV5-5 combines with J gene TRBJ1-3; 9 nucleotides match TRBD1. The V and J ends lost 4 bases and 4 bases, in that order; junction bases with no gene match: 15. In germline, CDR1 is SGHKS, CDR2 YYEKEE (reference sequence). This CDR3 has 18 amino acids.

The V and J genes are TRBV9 and TRBJ2-7; 7 bases are shared with TRBD2. The germline V gene has CDR1 SGDLS and CDR2 YYNGEE. With 0 bases clipped from V and 2 bases from J, the junction kept 8 bases outside the gene matches. The CDR3 spans 16 residues. The CDR3 sequence is CASSVAGGGPPYEQYF. The CDR3 bases are TGTGCCAGCAGCGTAGCTGGGGGGGGACCCCCCTACGAGCAGTACTTC.